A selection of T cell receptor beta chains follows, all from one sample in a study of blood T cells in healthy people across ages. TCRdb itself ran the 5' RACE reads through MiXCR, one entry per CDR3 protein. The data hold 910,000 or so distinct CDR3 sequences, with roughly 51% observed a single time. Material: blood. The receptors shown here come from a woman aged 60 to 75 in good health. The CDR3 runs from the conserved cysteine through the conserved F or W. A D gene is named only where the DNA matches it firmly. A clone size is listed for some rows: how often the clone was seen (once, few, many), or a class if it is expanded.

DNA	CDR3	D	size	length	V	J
TGTGCCAGCAGTGGCGGGAGGAACTACAATGAGCAGTTCTTC	CASSGGRNYNEQFF	TRBD2	NA	14	TRBV12-3/TRBV12-4	TRBJ2-1
TGTGCCAGCAGATCCTCCGGGACTAGCGGGAGGGACGAGCAGTACTTC	CASRSSGTSGRDEQYF	TRBD2	NA	16	TRBV6-2/TRBV6-3	TRBJ2-7
TGTGCCAGCAGCGTTGCAGAGGGGAACCCCTATGGCTACACCTTC	CASSVAEGNPYGYTF	NA	NA	15	TRBV7-9	TRBJ1-2
TGTGCCAGCAACATAGCAAACGGGACAACTCTATACGAGCAGTACTTC	CASNIANGTTLYEQYF	NA	few	16	TRBV21-1	TRBJ2-7
TGTGCCAGCAGTTTCGCGGGAGCCCAAGAGACCCAGTACTTC	CASSFAGAQETQYF	TRBD2	NA	14	TRBV28	TRBJ2-5
TGTGCCAGCAGGGGTTGGGGGCAAGAGACCCAGTTCTTC	CASRGWGQETQFF	NA	NA	13	TRBV2	TRBJ2-1
TGTGCCAGCAGCTTAGGGGACCATAATCAGCCCCAGCATTTT	CASSLGDHNQPQHF	NA	NA	14	TRBV7-9	TRBJ1-5
TGTGCCAGCAGCCAAGATCAGGGGGCTGAAAAACTGTTTTTT	CASSQDQGAEKLFF	TRBD1	many	14	TRBV4-2	TRBJ1-4
TGCAGTGCTAGAGATAGGGACAAGTCCTACAATGAGCAGTTCTTC	CSARDRDKSYNEQFF	NA	NA	15	TRBV20-1	TRBJ2-1
TGCAGTGCTAGTCCGGGGGCGGAGGAGCAGTACTTC	CSASPGAEEQYF	NA	few	12	TRBV20-1	TRBJ2-7
TGTGCCAGCAGTTTAAGTGTACAGGGGGTGTACTCCTACGAGCAGTACTTC	CASSLSVQGVYSYEQYF	TRBD1	NA	17	TRBV28	TRBJ2-7
TGTGCCAGCAGTCGGGACTACTACGGGCAGTACTTC	CASSRDYYGQYF	TRBD2	once	12	TRBV12-3/TRBV12-4	TRBJ2-7
TGTGCCACCGCGGAGGGGCCTGGAAACACCATATATTTT	CATAEGPGNTIYF	NA	few	13	TRBV10-3	TRBJ1-3
TGCGCCAGCACACGGGACCCTAACACAGATACGCAGTATTTT	CASTRDPNTDTQYF	NA	once	14	TRBV5-1	TRBJ2-3
TGTGCCAGCAGCTTATCTGGCCAGGCGCAGTTCTTC	CASSLSGQAQFF	NA	NA	12	TRBV11-2	TRBJ2-1
TGTGCCAGCAGTGCTAGCGGGAGGCCGGTGGGAGAGACCCAGTACTTC	CASSASGRPVGETQYF	TRBD2	NA	16	TRBV2	TRBJ2-5
TGTGCCAGCAAACGCTTCAGTACCTCGAATGAGCAGTTCTTC	CASKRFSTSNEQFF	NA	once	14	TRBV6-5	TRBJ2-1
TGTGCCAGCAGCGTAGCGCCGGGATCACCCCTCCACTTT	CASSVAPGSPLHF	NA	NA	13	TRBV9	TRBJ1-6
TGTGCCAGCAGCTTAGTTTCGGGGAGTACTCGGTACGAGCAGTACTTC	CASSLVSGSTRYEQYF	NA	NA	16	TRBV7-9	TRBJ2-7
TGTGCCAGCAGATGGAGCGGGAGGAACAATGAGCAGTTCTTC	CASRWSGRNNEQFF	TRBD2	few	14	TRBV6-5	TRBJ2-1
TGCAGCGCAGAGGGACTAGCGGACAATGAGCAGTTCTTC	CSAEGLADNEQFF	TRBD2	NA	13	TRBV20-1	TRBJ2-1
TGTGCCAGCAGTTACTTCGTAACCGTGGGACAGAACCACACAGATACGCAGTATTTT	CASSYFVTVGQNHTDTQYF	TRBD1	NA	19	TRBV6-5	TRBJ2-3
TGTGCCACCCGATACCGGGACAAGGGACTAGCGGGGAGAAGCTCCTACAATGAGCAGTTCTTC	CATRYRDKGLAGRSSYNEQFF	TRBD2	NA	21	TRBV2	TRBJ2-1
TGCGCCAGCAGCTTCGGGGGACAGGATGGCTACACCTTC	CASSFGGQDGYTF	TRBD1	few	13	TRBV5-1	TRBJ1-2
TGTGCCAGCAGCCATTCAGCCCGCGGTACGCAGTATTTT	CASSHSARGTQYF	NA	few	13	TRBV27	TRBJ2-3
TGTGCCAGCAGCCCTCAGGAGCGGGAGATCTACGAGCAGTACTTC	CASSPQEREIYEQYF	TRBD2	few	15	TRBV4-2	TRBJ2-7
TGTGCCTGGAGTCGAGATGGTTCCGGGGAGCTGTTTTTT	CAWSRDGSGELFF	NA	few	13	TRBV30	TRBJ2-2
TGTGCCAGCCCGCCGGGAACGCAGTATTTT	CASPPGTQYF	NA	NA	10	TRBV6-2/TRBV6-3	TRBJ2-3
TGTGCCAGCAGCCGCGGACTAGCGGGAGTCAATGAGCAGTTCTTC	CASSRGLAGVNEQFF	TRBD2	NA	15	TRBV7-3	TRBJ2-1
TGTGCCAGCAGCTTAGCGTCAGGGGGATATGAAAAACTGTTTTTT	CASSLASGGYEKLFF	TRBD1	NA	15	TRBV7-9	TRBJ1-4
TGTGCCAGCAGTTCAGCCGGGCAGAACCAAGAGACCCAGTACTTC	CASSSAGQNQETQYF	NA	NA	15	TRBV28	TRBJ2-5
TGTGCCAGCAGTACCGGGACAGGGGGCAAGCAGTACTTC	CASSTGTGGKQYF	TRBD1	NA	13	TRBV9	TRBJ2-4
TGTGCCACCCGACCGGGGAGGACAGAACCGTACGAGCAGTACTTC	CATRPGRTEPYEQYF	NA	few	15	TRBV27	TRBJ2-7
TGCAGCGTCGAAGGGACGACTAGCGGAAACAATGAGCAGTACTTC	CSVEGTTSGNNEQYF	TRBD2	few	15	TRBV29-1	TRBJ2-7
TGTGCCAGCAGTGTCGGGACACCAGAAGCTTTCTTT	CASSVGTPEAFF	NA	NA	12	TRBV25-1	TRBJ1-1
TGTGCCAGCAGCGTAGCTGTGGGGACCACAGATACGCAGTATTTT	CASSVAVGTTDTQYF	NA	few	15	TRBV9	TRBJ2-3
TGTGCCACCAGCAGAGCTACCATGAGTCCCTACGAGCAGTACTTC	CATSRATMSPYEQYF	NA	NA	15	TRBV15	TRBJ2-7
TGCAGTGCTCCTCAGGGACAGCGTTACTTTAGCAATCAGCCCCAGCATTTT	CSAPQGQRYFSNQPQHF	TRBD1	NA	17	TRBV20-1	TRBJ1-5
TGTGCCAGCAGCCTCCGACTAGCGGGAGTGTTGAATGAGCAGTTCTTC	CASSLRLAGVLNEQFF	TRBD2	NA	16	TRBV4-2	TRBJ2-1
TGCAGTGCTAGAGAAGGGAAGCAACTCGATGAGCAGTTCTTC	CSAREGKQLDEQFF	NA	NA	14	TRBV20-1	TRBJ2-1
TGTGCCAGCTCACCATATTCTAACTATGGCTACACCTTC	CASSPYSNYGYTF	NA	NA	13	TRBV18	TRBJ1-2
TGCAGTGCCCCGGAGAATCAAGAGACCCAGTACTTC	CSAPENQETQYF	NA	few	12	TRBV20-1	TRBJ2-5
TGTGCCAGCAGCTCGACAGGATTCCCCTATGGCTACACCTTC	CASSSTGFPYGYTF	NA	NA	14	TRBV11-2	TRBJ1-2
TGCGCCAGCAGCCTAACGGTTACAGGGGCTTACGAGCAGTACTTC	CASSLTVTGAYEQYF	TRBD1	few	15	TRBV4-1	TRBJ2-7
TGTGCCAGCAGCAGTGGGGGGAGCTCCTACGAGCAGTACTTC	CASSSGGSSYEQYF	NA	many	14	TRBV5-1	TRBJ2-7
TGTGCCAGCAGTTCCCAAAACATTCAGTACTTC	CASSSQNIQYF	NA	few	11	TRBV27	TRBJ2-4
TGTGCCATCAGTCCCTCAAGGACAGGGGAAATTTACGAGCAGTACTTC	CAISPSRTGEIYEQYF	TRBD1	few	16	TRBV10-3	TRBJ2-7
TGCGCCAGCAGCCTTGGGACTCCAACACAAGATACGCAGTATTTT	CASSLGTPTQDTQYF	NA	NA	15	TRBV4-1	TRBJ2-3
TGTGCCAGCAGCCAAGATAGGTATAGAGGAGGCTACACCTTC	CASSQDRYRGGYTF	NA	NA	14	TRBV3-1	TRBJ1-2